Included here is one T cell receptor (beta chain) sequence, with context. Original analysis: Cell counts per sample came from amplifying reference gene primers. Method: immunoSEQ multiplex PCR; TCRdb's copy keeps in-frame clones and lacks some. D and trimming come from the DNA, and the V and J calls and clone size come from that table. The sample holds some 300,000 clones, approximately 88% seen once. Participant ages covered 18 to 89 years across 20 to 25 US areas. This sample is part of a study of blood T cell repertoires in COVID-19. Trimming cost V 5 bases and J 2 bases, with 13 bases left between them. Germline assignment: CDR1 MNHEY and CDR2 SMNVEV (reference sequence). The CDR3 consists of 15 residues.

Input material: PBMCs or T cells enriched from blood (not recorded which). The rearrangement uses TRBV27 and TRBJ1-5; a possible D gene is TRBD1 (5 bases). The receptor comes from a woman aged 25 to 39 who had recovered from COVID-19. The CDR3 DNA reads TGTGCCAGCAGTCAGAAGGGGAACCGCAATCAGCCCCAGCATTTT. It is translated as CASSQKGNRNQPQHF.